Below, one T cell receptor beta chain is given with its context. The sample belongs to a study of blood T cell repertoires in COVID-19. Study as a whole: The United States, Italy and Spain were the sources of the acute and convalescent COVID-19 samples. Sources were T cells, B-cell-depleted T cells, or PBMCs; the material itself was cDNA or gDNA.

Per the original data handling: By means of reference gene primer amplification, nucleated cell counts were estimated. TCRdb's copy holds only in-frame clones and misses some; the assay was immunoSEQ multiplex PCR. That table furnishes V, J and clone size, whereas the DNA furnished D and trimming. This sample has 260,000 or so clones, with roughly 84% found just once. Sequenced sample: peripheral blood. The TCR sequence derives from a human donor in a cohort sampled during active COVID-19.

CDR3 nucleotides: TGTGCCAGCTCACCTATTGGGGGGACAGGGTCGTACGAGCAGTACTTC. Translation: CASSPIGGTGSYEQYF. The chain has TRBV18 and TRBJ2-7; TRBD1 matches 9 bases. The junction had 10 bases not matched to a gene; V was cut back by 3 bases and J by 4 bases. Germline CDR1 and CDR2: KGHSH and LQKENI. CDR3 length equals 16 residues.